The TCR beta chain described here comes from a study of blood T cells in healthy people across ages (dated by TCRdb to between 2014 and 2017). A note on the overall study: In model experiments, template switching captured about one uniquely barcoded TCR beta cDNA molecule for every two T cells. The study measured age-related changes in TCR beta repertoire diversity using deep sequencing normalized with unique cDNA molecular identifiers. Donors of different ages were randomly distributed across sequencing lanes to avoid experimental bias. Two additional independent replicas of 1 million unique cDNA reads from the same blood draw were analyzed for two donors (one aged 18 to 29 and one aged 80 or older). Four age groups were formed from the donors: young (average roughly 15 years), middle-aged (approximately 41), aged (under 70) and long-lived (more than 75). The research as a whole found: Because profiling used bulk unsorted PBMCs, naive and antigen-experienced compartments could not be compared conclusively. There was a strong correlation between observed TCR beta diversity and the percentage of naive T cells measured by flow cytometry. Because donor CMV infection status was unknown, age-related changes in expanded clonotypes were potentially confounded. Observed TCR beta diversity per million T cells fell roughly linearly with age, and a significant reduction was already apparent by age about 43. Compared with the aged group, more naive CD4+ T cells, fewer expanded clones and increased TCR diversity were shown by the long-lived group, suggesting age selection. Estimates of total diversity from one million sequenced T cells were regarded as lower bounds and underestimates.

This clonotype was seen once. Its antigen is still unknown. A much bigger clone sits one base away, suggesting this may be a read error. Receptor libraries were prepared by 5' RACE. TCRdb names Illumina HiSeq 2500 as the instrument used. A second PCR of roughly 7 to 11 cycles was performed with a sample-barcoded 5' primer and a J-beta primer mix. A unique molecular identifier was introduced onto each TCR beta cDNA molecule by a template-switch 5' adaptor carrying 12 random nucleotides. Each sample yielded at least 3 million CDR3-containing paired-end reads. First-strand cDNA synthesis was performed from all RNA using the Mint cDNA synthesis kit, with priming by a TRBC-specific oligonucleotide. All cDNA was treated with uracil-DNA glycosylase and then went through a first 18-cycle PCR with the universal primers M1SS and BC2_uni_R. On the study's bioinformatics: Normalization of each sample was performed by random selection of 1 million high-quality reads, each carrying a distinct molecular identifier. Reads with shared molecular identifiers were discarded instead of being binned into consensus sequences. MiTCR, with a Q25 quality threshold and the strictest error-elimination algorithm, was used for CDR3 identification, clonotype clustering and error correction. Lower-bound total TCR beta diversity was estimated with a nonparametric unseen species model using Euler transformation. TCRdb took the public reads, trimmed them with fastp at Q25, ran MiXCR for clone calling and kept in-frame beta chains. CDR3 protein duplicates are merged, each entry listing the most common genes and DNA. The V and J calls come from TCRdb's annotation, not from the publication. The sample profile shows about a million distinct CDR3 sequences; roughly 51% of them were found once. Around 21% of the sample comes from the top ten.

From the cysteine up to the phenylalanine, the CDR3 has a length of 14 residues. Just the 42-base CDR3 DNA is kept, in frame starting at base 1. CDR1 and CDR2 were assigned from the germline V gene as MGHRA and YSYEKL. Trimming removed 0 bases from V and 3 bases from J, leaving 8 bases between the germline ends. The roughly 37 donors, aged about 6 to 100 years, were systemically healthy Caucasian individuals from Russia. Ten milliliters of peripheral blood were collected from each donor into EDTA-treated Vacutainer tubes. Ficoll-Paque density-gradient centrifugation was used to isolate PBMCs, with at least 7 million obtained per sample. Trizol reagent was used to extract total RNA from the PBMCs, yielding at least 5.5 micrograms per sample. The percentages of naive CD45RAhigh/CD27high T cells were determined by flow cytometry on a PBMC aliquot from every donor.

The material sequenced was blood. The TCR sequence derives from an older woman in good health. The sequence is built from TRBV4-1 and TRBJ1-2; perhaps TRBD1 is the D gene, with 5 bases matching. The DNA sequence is TGCGCCAGCAGCCAAGATTCGGGGGACTATGGCTACACCTTC. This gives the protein CASSQDSGDYGYTF.